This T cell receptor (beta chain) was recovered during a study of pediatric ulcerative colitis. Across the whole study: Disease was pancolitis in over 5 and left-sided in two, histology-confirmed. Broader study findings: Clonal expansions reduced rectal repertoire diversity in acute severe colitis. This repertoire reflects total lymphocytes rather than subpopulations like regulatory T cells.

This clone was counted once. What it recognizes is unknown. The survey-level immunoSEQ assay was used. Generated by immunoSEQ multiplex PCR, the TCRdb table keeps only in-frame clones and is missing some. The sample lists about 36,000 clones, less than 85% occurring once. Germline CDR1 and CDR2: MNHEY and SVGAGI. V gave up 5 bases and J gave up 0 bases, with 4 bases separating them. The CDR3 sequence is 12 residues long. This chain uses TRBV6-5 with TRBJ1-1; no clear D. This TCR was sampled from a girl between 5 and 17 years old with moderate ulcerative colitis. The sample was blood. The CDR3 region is CASSRVNTEAFF. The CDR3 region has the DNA TGTGCCAGCAGTCGGGTGAACACTGAAGCTTTCTTT.